Sequencing of this T cell receptor (beta chain) was carried out in a study of response to subunit inactivated influenza vaccine (dated by TCRdb to the late 2010s). For the study in its entirety: Deep quantitative profiling of the T cell receptor repertoire was used in the study to follow responses to a trivalent subunit inactivated influenza vaccine. What the research found in general, with its limitations: According to the authors, only a limited number of new T cells may be recruited by each seasonal influenza vaccination.

Libraries were constructed by RT-PCR. The sequencing machine was an Illumina HiSeq 2500. TCRdb took the public reads, trimmed them with fastp at Q25, ran MiXCR for clone calling and kept in-frame beta chains. Each CDR3 protein gets just one entry, which takes the most common genes and DNA from the rows behind it. The sample profile shows 170,000 or so distinct CDR3 sequences; roughly 10% of them were found once. The ten largest clonotypes hold roughly 33% of the sample. This clonotype was found a few times. Which antigen it targets is not known. No base-level quality is on record; no much larger clone is a single base apart. V loses 2 bases of germline sequence and J loses 0 bases, and the interval between the two ends is 14 bases. CDR1 and CDR2 were assigned from the germline V gene as MNHEY and SVGAGI. The CDR3 runs 17 residues from the cysteine to the phenylalanine. Of all the DNA, just the CDR3 is kept, 51 bases in frame from base 1.

Sequencing used CD8+ T cells sorted from PBMCs, obtained 23 to 25 months after vaccination. The TCR originated in a man between 45 and 75 years old who received an inactivated influenza vaccine. Donor details come from another sample of the same person, matched by shared clones. Rearrangement joined TRBV6-5 to TRBJ1-3; no D gene can be assigned with confidence. The DNA sequence is TGTGCCAGCAGTTACGTACTTTCACAGAGCTCTGGAAACACCATATATTTT. Its protein reads: CASSYVLSQSSGNTIYF.